This TCR beta chain emerged from a study of neoadjuvant anti-PD-1 for oral cavity cancer. Method: immunoSEQ multiplex PCR; TCRdb's copy keeps in-frame clones and lacks some. The table has 75,000 or so clones, under 85% seen once. The CDR3 runs to 12 residues. Between the trimmed V and J ends, which lost 6 bases and 1 base, there was a span of 6 bases. Looked up from germline, CDR1 is MNHNS and CDR2 is SASEGT. V usage is TRBV6-1 and J usage is TRBJ1-1, with D tentatively TRBD1 (5 bases). This TCR came from a person aged 35 to 85 with oral cavity squamous cell carcinoma. The specimen was PBMCs, collected before nivolumab (anti-PD-1) treatment. CDR3 residues: CASRRGNTEAFF. The CDR3 DNA follows: TGTGCCAGCAGGAGGGGGAACACTGAAGCTTTCTTT.